The clone carrying this TCR beta chain was detected a few times. Authors' processing steps: It was from reference gene primer amplification that nucleated cell counts were estimated. TCRdb's copy holds only in-frame clones and misses some; the assay was immunoSEQ multiplex PCR. V, J and clone size are those of that table, while D and trimming were read from the DNA. This sample has 100,000 to 150,000 clones; over 75% occur once, and the top ten carry roughly 30%. This sample is drawn from a study of blood T cell repertoires in COVID-19. Turning to the study itself: Specimens from acute and convalescent COVID-19 originated in the United States, Italy and Spain. The cDNA or gDNA used as material had been derived from T cells, B-cell-depleted T cells, or PBMCs.

Sequenced material: peripheral blood. This clonotype was obtained from a woman aged 80 or over with acute or convalescent COVID-19.

CDR3 protein: CASSQDSRETGYTF. The CDR3 bases are TGTGCCAGCAGCCAAGATTCGCGAGAAACTGGCTACACCTTC. This chain links TRBV4-2 with TRBJ1-2; the D is unclear. The germline V gene has CDR1 LGHNA and CDR2 YNFKEQ. Trimming pared 0 bases from V and 7 bases from J, leaving 12 bases between. The CDR3 totals 14 residues.